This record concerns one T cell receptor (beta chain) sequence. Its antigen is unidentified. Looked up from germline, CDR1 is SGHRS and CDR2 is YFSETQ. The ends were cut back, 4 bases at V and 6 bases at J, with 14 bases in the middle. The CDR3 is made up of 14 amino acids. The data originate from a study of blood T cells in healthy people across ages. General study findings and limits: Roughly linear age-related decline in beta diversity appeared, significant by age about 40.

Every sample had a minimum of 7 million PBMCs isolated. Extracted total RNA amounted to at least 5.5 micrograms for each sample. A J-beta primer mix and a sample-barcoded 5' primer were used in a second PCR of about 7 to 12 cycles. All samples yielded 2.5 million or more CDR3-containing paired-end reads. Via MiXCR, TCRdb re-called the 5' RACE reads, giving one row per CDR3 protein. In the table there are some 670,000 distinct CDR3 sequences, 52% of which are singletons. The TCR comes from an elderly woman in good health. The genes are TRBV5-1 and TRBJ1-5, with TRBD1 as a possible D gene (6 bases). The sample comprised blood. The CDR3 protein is CASSTRGVGQPQHF. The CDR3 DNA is TGCGCCAGCAGCACTAGGGGGGTAGGTCAGCCCCAGCATTTT. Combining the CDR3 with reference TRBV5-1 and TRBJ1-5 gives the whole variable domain KAGVTQTPRYLIKTRGQQVTLSCSPISGHRSVSWYQQTPGQGLQFLFEYFSETQRNKGNFPGRFSGRQFSNSRSEMNVSTLELGDSALYLCASSTRGVGQPQHFGDGTRLSIL.